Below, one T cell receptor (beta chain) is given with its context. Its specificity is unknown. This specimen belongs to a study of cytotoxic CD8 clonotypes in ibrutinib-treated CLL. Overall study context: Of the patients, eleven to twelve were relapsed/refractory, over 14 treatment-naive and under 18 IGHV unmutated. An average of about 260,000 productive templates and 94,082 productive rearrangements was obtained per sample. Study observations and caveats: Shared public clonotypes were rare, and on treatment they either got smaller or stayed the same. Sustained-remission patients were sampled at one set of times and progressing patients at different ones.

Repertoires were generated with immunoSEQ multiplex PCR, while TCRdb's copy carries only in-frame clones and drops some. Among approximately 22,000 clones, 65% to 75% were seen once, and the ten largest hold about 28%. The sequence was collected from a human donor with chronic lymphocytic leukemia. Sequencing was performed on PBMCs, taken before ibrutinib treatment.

The CDR3 here is CASSLDREPGADTQYF. Written as DNA, the CDR3 is TGTGCCAGCAGCCTCGACAGGGAACCAGGGGCAGATACGCAGTATTTT. This chain joins TRBV7-6 and TRBJ2-3; TRBD1 aligns across 7 bases. With 5 bases clipped from V and 4 bases from J, the junction kept 12 bases outside the gene matches. The CDR3 sequence is 16 residues long. Germline V CDR1 and CDR2: SGHVS, FNYEAQ. Complete variable domain (other parts from reference TRBV7-6 and TRBJ2-3): GAGVSQSPRYKVTKRGQDVALRCDPISGHVSLYWYRQALGQGPEFLTYFNYEAQQDKSGLPNDRFSAERPEGSISTLTIQRTEQRDSAMYRCASSLDREPGADTQYFGPGTRLTVL.